Each of the 20 T cell receptor beta chains below was sequenced from the same sample in a study of shared clonotypes between healthy human individuals. Measured with immunoSEQ multiplex PCR; TCRdb has only the in-frame clones, and not every one. The sample holds about 2 million clones, about 94% seen once. As defined, naive CD8 cells were CD45RO-negative and positively selected for CCR7, with terminally differentiated effector memory CD45RA+ cells excluded. Sequenced sample: naive CD8+ T cells sorted from blood. Every receptor here comes from a man between 18 and 29 years old in good health.

The chain combines TRBV5-1 with TRBJ1-1; 10 bases align to TRBD1. Germline V gene lookup returns CDR1 SGHRS and CDR2 YFSETQ. CDR3 length: 16 amino acids. With 2 bases clipped from V and 8 bases from J, the junction kept 12 bases outside the gene matches. The chain's CDR3 is CASSFCPGTGADEAFF. CDR3 nucleotides: TGCGCCAGCAGCTTCTGTCCCGGGACAGGGGCCGACGAAGCTTTCTTT.

The genes are TRBV4-3 and TRBJ2-1; 11 bases line up with TRBD2. Trimming took 4 bases from V and 4 from J; bases not matched to a gene: 6. This CDR3 region has 16 residues. CDR1 and CDR2 from the germline V gene are LGHNA and YSLEER. CDR3 sequence (DNA): TGCGCCAGCAGCCTTACTAGCGGGAGCTTTTACAATGAGCAGTTCTTC. As protein: CASSLTSGSFYNEQFF.

The rearrangement uses TRBV21-1 and TRBJ2-7. TRBV21-1 is given as a pseudogene. This CDR3 is built from 16 residues. This CDR3 is CASSNSHRGAGYEQYF. The CDR3 DNA follows: TGTGCCAGCAGCAATTCTCACAGAGGGGCTGGCTACGAGCAGTACTTC.

The chain employs TRBV4-1 and TRBJ1-1; possible D gene TRBD1, 6 bases. V was cut by 6 bases and J by 1 base, with 15 bases left in between. Germline V gives CDR1 MGHRA, CDR2 YSYEKL. The CDR3 contains 15 residues. CDR3 protein: CASREGRGKNTEAFF. CDR3 coding DNA: TGCGCCAGCAGGGAGGGCAGGGGAAAGAACACTGAAGCTTTCTTT.

This sequence joins TRBV27 and TRBJ1-2; tentative D call: TRBD1 (6 bases). The CDR3 sequence is 14 residues long. Germline lookup yields CDR1 MNHEY and CDR2 SMNVEV (reference sequence). The germline V and J ends were trimmed by 4 bases and 8 bases, with 17 bases remaining between them. Written as DNA, the CDR3 is TGTGCCAGCAGTTACATAGGGGGAAACGGCGGCTACACCTTC. Its translation is CASSYIGGNGGYTF.

This clone was counted once. The CDR3 sequence is CSVGRSGDNEQFF. The CDR3 coding sequence is TGCAGCGTGGGTCGGTCAGGGGACAATGAGCAGTTCTTC. The chain is built from TRBV29-1 and TRBJ2-1, with a possible D match to TRBD1 (6 bases). The CDR3 length is 13 residues. Trimming took 6 bases from V and 5 from J, leaving 14 bases between them. Germline V gene data show CDR1 as SQVTM and CDR2 as ANQGSEA.

The gene calls are TRBV6-5 and TRBJ1-1, with D possibly matching TRBD1 (6 bases). The CDR3 has 13 residues. V was pared by 2 bases and J by 8 bases, with 12 bases between. Germline lookup yields CDR1 MNHEY and CDR2 SVGAGI. The CDR3 loop reads CASSYEGGGEAFF. The CDR3 region has the DNA TGTGCCAGCAGTTACGAGGGGGGGGGAGAAGCTTTCTTT.

The chain has TRBV5-4 and TRBJ1-2; D gene uncertain. CDR3 length: 13 residues. V was pared by 2 bases and J by 5 bases, with 10 bases between. Germline CDR1 reads SGHNT; CDR2 reads YYREEE (reference sequence). The DNA for the CDR3 is TGTGCCAGCAGCTTCCTAGGAGATTATGGCTACACCTTC. Translation: CASSFLGDYGYTF.

The rearrangement joins TRBV4-3 to TRBJ1-5; D unclear. This CDR3 contains 18 residues. CDR1 LGHNA and CDR2 YSLEER come from the germline V gene. Between the trimmed V and J ends, which lost 0 bases and 0 bases, there was a span of 15 bases. Here the CDR3 DNA reads TGCGCCAGCAGCCAAGAGCGGGGTGGAGTTATTAGCAATCAGCCCCAGCATTTT. Translating gives CASSQERGGVISNQPQHF.

J is TRBJ1-2 and V is TRBV5-1; D not resolved. This CDR3 contains 13 residues. Germline V gives CDR1 SGHRS, CDR2 YFSETQ. V lost 0 bases and J 4 bases, leaving 7 bases between the germline ends. The CDR3 here is CASSLVGIYGYTF. Here the CDR3 DNA reads TGCGCCAGCAGCTTGGTGGGGATCTATGGCTACACCTTC.

A remark on this clone: The same CDR3 is also encoded by other DNA sequences in this sample. The chain employs TRBV27 and TRBJ1-5; D ambiguous. This CDR3 is 13 amino acids long. CDR1 is MNHEY and CDR2 is SMNVEV in the germline V gene (reference sequence). Between the trimmed V and J ends, which lost 2 bases and 2 bases, there was a span of 4 bases. CDR3 protein: CASSLSGNQPQHF. For the CDR3, the DNA is TGTGCCAGCAGTTTAAGTGGCAATCAGCCCCAGCATTTT.

The V and J genes are TRBV5-1 and TRBJ2-1; 12 positions agree with TRBD2. Germline V lookup: CDR1 SGHRS, CDR2 YFSETQ. The V gene end was trimmed by 3 bases and the J gene end by 7 bases; junction bases not matched to a gene: 14. This CDR3 spans 18 amino acids. The CDR3 region is CASSSPDASGGARNEQFF. CDR3 sequence (DNA): TGCGCCAGCAGCTCCCCCGATGCTAGCGGGGGGGCACGGAATGAGCAGTTCTTC. Looking up the rest from reference TRBV5-1 and TRBJ2-1 gives the full variable domain: KAGVTQTPRYLIKTRGQQVTLSCSPISGHRSVSWYQQTPGQGLQFLFEYFSETQRNKGNFPGRFSGRQFSNSRSEMNVSTLELGDSALYLCASSSPDASGGARNEQFFGPGTRLTVL.

This chain links TRBV27 with TRBJ1-1; possibly TRBD1 for D (5 bases). From germline, CDR1 is MNHEY and CDR2 SMNVEV (reference sequence). The CDR3 length is 14 residues. Trimming removed 2 bases at V and 12 bases at J, with 19 bases between. The CDR3 nucleotides are TGTGCCAGCAGTTTAACTGGGGCAACCCCGGTTACTTTCTTT. Amino acids: CASSLTGATPVTFF.

The chain uses TRBV4-3 and TRBJ2-2; TRBD1 agrees at 10 bases. The CDR3 is made up of 16 amino acids. Germline V gene sequence: CDR1 LGHNA, CDR2 YSLEER. The V segment lost 4 bases and the J segment 4 bases; nucleotides outside the gene matches: 6. The DNA for the CDR3 is TGCGCCAGCAGCCCCCGGACAGGGGGAATCACCGGGGAGCTGTTTTTT. Its protein product is CASSPRTGGITGELFF.

Comments on this clone: The same CDR3 can be traced to other DNA sequences in this sample. The gene calls are TRBV13 and TRBJ2-1; 7 bases line up with TRBD1. The J segment lost 4 bases and the V segment lost 1 base, leaving 4 bases of the junction unmatched. CDR1 and CDR2 from the germline V gene are PRHDT and FYEKMQ (reference sequence). The CDR3 covers 15 residues. CDR3 DNA sequence: TGTGCCAGCAGCTTAGAGGGGGCCGTTTACAATGAGCAGTTCTTC. This translates into CASSLEGAVYNEQFF. The full variable domain, rest sourced from reference TRBV13 and TRBJ2-1, is AAGVIQSPRHLIKEKRETATLKCYPIPRHDTVYWYQQGPGQDPQFLISFYEKMQSDKGSIPDRFSAQQFSDYHSELNMSSLELGDSALYFCASSLEGAVYNEQFFGPGTRLTVL.

The count of this clone is one. The rearrangement uses TRBV30 and TRBJ1-6, with TRBD1 as a possible D gene (5 bases). Germline CDR1 is GTSNPN and CDR2 is SVGIG (reference sequence). The CDR3 loop spans 16 amino acids. Trimming took off 0 bases at V and 2 bases at J, with 11 bases between the two ends. CDR3 DNA sequence: TGTGCCTGGAGTGTAGGGGTGGAAACCTATAATTCACCCCTCCACTTT. This encodes CAWSVGVETYNSPLHF.

V usage is TRBV11-2 and J usage is TRBJ2-7; D gene unclear. This CDR3 has 15 amino acids. Germline V CDR1 and CDR2: SGHAT, FQNNGV. The V end lost 5 bases, the J end lost 0 bases, and 14 bases lay between the germline ends. CDR3 in amino acids: CASSRQDRSSYEQYF. CDR3 nucleotides: TGTGCCAGCAGCCGTCAGGACCGAAGCTCCTACGAGCAGTACTTC. Drawing the rest from reference TRBV11-2 and TRBJ2-7, the complete variable domain is EAGVAQSPRYKIIEKRQSVAFWCNPISGHATLYWYQQILGQGPKLLIQFQNNGVVDDSQLPKDRFSAERLKGVDSTLKIQPAKLEDSAVYLCASSRQDRSSYEQYFGPGTRLTVT.

Of note for this clone: Other nucleotide sequences from this sample produce the same CDR3. J is TRBJ2-1 and V is TRBV4-3, with 7 bases fitting TRBD2. This CDR3 spans 15 amino acids. In germline, CDR1 is LGHNA, CDR2 YSLEER. Trimming took 1 base from V and 4 from J; bases not matched to a gene: 4. The CDR3: CASSQGGEGYNEQFF. The CDR3 bases are TGCGCCAGCAGCCAAGGGGGGGAGGGGTACAATGAGCAGTTCTTC.

Regarding this clone: Other DNA sequences of this sample code for an identical CDR3. The chain links TRBV27 to TRBJ2-7, with 8 bases that match TRBD1. Trimming at V came to 4 bases and at J to 3 bases, leaving 2 bases not matched to a gene. The germline V gene has CDR1 MNHEY and CDR2 SMNVEV (reference sequence). This CDR3 comprises 13 residues. This CDR3 is CASSSGTGYEQYF. The CDR3 nucleotides read TGTGCCAGCAGTTCGGGGACAGGCTACGAGCAGTACTTC.

This clone was counted once. V is TRBV20-1 and J is TRBJ1-2, with 7 bases lining up with TRBD1. Trimming removed 6 bases from V and 4 bases from J; junction bases left unmatched: 2. Germline V gene lookup returns CDR1 DFQATT and CDR2 SNEGSKA (reference sequence). This CDR3 has 11 residues. In DNA form, the CDR3 reads TGCAGTGCGTGGACAGGCTATGGCTACACCTTC. Translated: CSAWTGYGYTF.